This TCR beta chain is drawn from a study of shared clonotypes between healthy human individuals. Whole-study results and caveats: Tissue TCR repertoires likely differ from these blood-only repertoires.

The method was immunoSEQ multiplex PCR; TCRdb's version includes in-frame clones alone and lacks a portion of them. The sample contains some 530,000 clones, about 84% of which appear only once. With 6 bases clipped from V and 0 bases from J, the junction kept 17 bases outside the gene matches. Germline CDR1 MNHEY, CDR2 SMNVEV (reference sequence). The CDR3 sequence is 18 residues long. On this clone: Its antigen is not known.

Sequencing input: PBMCs. This receptor was obtained from a woman aged 40 to 50 in good health. Some clones in this sample may be carry-over from other donors' samples. This chain connects TRBV27 to TRBJ2-7; 7 bases align to TRBD1. The CDR3 nucleotides are TGTGCCAGCAGGCCCGGGACAGAGAGCACAACCAGCTCCTACGAGCAGTACTTC. It codes for CASRPGTESTTSSYEQYF.